These 14 T cell receptor beta chains came from one sample sequenced in a study of blood T cell repertoires in COVID-19 (TCRdb year 2020). Library construction relied on the immunoSEQ multiplex PCR assay. TCRdb carries this immuneACCESS record with in-frame sequences only. Its versions omit some clonotypes, under half of them owing to an unresolved V gene in the studies checked, with the rest unexplained. Here the sample has 200,000 to 250,000 clones; 70% to 85% occur a single time. The top ten constitute under 2% of the sample. Sequences were obtained from peripheral blood. The receptors were gathered from an elderly woman with acute or convalescent COVID-19.

This clone was picked up a small number of times. J is TRBJ1-4 and V is TRBV6-5; 8 nucleotides agree with TRBD1. CDR3 length: 15 residues. CDR1 and CDR2 (germline): MNHEY, SVGAGI. V shed 3 bases and J 8 bases; nucleotides not matched to a gene: 8. The DNA for the CDR3 is TGTGCCAGCAGTTATGAAGGACAGGGTAACGAAAAACTGTTTTTT. Translating gives CASSYEGQGNEKLFF.

The genes are TRBV3-1 (or the pseudogene TRBV3-2) and TRBJ2-5; TRBD2 aligns across 7 bases. In germline, CDR1 is LGHDT, CDR2 YNNKEL (reference sequence). J lost 2 bases, V lost 6 bases, and 9 bases had no gene match. This CDR3 comprises 15 residues. This CDR3 is CASSPQRGQQETQYF. CDR3 in DNA: TGTGCCAGCAGTCCCCAGCGGGGCCAACAAGAGACCCAGTACTTC.

The chain has TRBV12-5 and TRBJ2-7; D call uncertain. V dropped 1 base and J dropped 6 bases, with 7 bases sitting between them. The CDR3 sequence is 12 residues long. Germline V gene data show CDR1 as LGHNT and CDR2 as FRNRAP. The CDR3 region is CASGLGPGEQYF. DNA of the CDR3: TGTGCTAGTGGTTTGGGCCCCGGCGAGCAGTACTTC.

CDR3 sequence reads: CASRMTSGNTDTQYF. DNA of the CDR3: TGTGCCAGCAGAATGACTAGCGGGAACACAGATACGCAGTATTTT. This sequence joins TRBV2 and TRBJ2-3; TRBD2 matches 11 bases. V lost 6 bases and J lost 2; bases outside the gene matches: 4. The CDR3 has 15 amino acids. Per germline, CDR1 SNHLY and CDR2 FYNNEI.

This chain links TRBV5-5 with TRBJ1-6, with 7 bases that match TRBD1. Germline CDR1 reads SGHKS; CDR2 reads YYEKEE (reference sequence). After removal of 1 base from V and 3 bases from J, the junction contained 10 bases not matched to a gene. The CDR3 covers 18 residues. CDR3 bases: TGTGCCAGCAGCTTGTACGGAGGGGGCGGCAACTATAATTCACCCCTCCACTTT. This codes for CASSLYGGGGNYNSPLHF. Looking up the rest from reference TRBV5-5 and TRBJ1-6 gives the full variable domain: DAGVTQSPTHLIKTRGQQVTLRCSPISGHKSVSWYQQVLGQGPQFIFQYYEKEERGRGNFPDRFSARQFPNYSSELNVNALLLGDSALYLCASSLYGGGGNYNSPLHFGNGTRLTVT.

The chain employs TRBV7-2 and TRBJ2-5, with TRBD1 identical over 10 bases. Looked up from germline, CDR1 is SGHTA and CDR2 is FQGNSA. The CDR3 has 16 residues. V dropped 5 bases and J dropped 5; count of bases not matched to a gene: 11. The CDR3 coding sequence is TGTGCCAGCAGCCGTAGCGGGGACAGGGGTCGGGAGACCCAGTACTTC. This encodes CASSRSGDRGRETQYF.

The rearrangement uses TRBV27 and TRBJ2-3; TRBD2 agrees at 7 bases. The germline gives CDR1 MNHEY, CDR2 SMNVEV (reference sequence). V gave up 7 bases and J gave up 0 bases; unmatched junction bases: 13. The CDR3 runs to 17 residues. DNA of the CDR3: TGTGCCAGCAATATAGCGGGTGCCCCCTTAAGCACAGATACGCAGTATTTT. It is translated as CASNIAGAPLSTDTQYF.

This chain uses TRBV3-1 (or the pseudogene TRBV3-2) with TRBJ2-5, with D perhaps TRBD1 (5 bases). Per germline, CDR1 LGHDT and CDR2 YNNKEL (reference sequence). Trimming shortened V by 0 bases and J by 5 bases, and 25 bases separated the two germline ends. CDR3 length: 19 amino acids. In DNA form, the CDR3 reads TGTGCCAGCAGCCAAGATCGCAAGGGGATCCCTCTTAAGTCGGAGACCCAGTACTTC. Translation gives CASSQDRKGIPLKSETQYF.

V and J are TRBV29-1 and TRBJ2-7, with 8 bases lining up with TRBD2. The CDR3 totals 12 residues. The V gene's germline CDR1 is SQVTM and CDR2 ANQGSEA. The V gene end was trimmed by 4 bases and the J gene end by 7 bases; junction bases not matched to a gene: 6. The CDR3 DNA reads as TGCAGCGTTGCCCGGGGGGGGGAAGAGCAGTACTTC. Residues: CSVARGGEEQYF.

This chain uses TRBV11-2 with TRBJ1-1, with unresolved D. From germline, CDR1 is SGHAT and CDR2 FQNNGV. The germline V and J ends were trimmed by 1 base and 2 bases, with 8 bases remaining between them. The CDR3 has 14 amino acids. The CDR3 sequence: CASSLGRLNTEAFF. In DNA form, the CDR3 reads TGTGCCAGCAGCTTAGGCAGACTCAACACTGAAGCTTTCTTT. The full variable domain, in which reference TRBV11-2 and TRBJ1-1 provide the parts outside the CDR3, is EAGVAQSPRYKIIEKRQSVAFWCNPISGHATLYWYQQILGQGPKLLIQFQNNGVVDDSQLPKDRFSAERLKGVDSTLKIQPAKLEDSAVYLCASSLGRLNTEAFFGQGTRLTVV.

The V call is TRBV6-6, the J call TRBJ2-7; 13 bases are shared with TRBD2. Germline CDR1 is MNHNY and CDR2 is SVGAGI (reference sequence). With V trimmed by 4 bases and J by 3 bases, 3 bases remained unmatched. This CDR3 is 15 amino acids long. CDR3 bases: TGTGCCAGCAGTTCCTGGACTAGCGGGAGCTACGAGCAGTACTTC. It specifies CASSSWTSGSYEQYF.

The table lists this clone with a count of one. The chain joins TRBV11-2 to TRBJ1-3, with 9 bases that match TRBD1. The germline CDR1 and CDR2 sequences are SGHAT and FQNNGV. The length of the CDR3 is 16 residues. V lost 4 bases and J lost 4; bases outside the gene matches: 8. The CDR3: CASSSNPDRGGNTIYF. CDR3 nucleotide sequence: TGTGCCAGCAGCTCTAACCCGGACAGGGGAGGAAACACCATATATTTT.

The V call is TRBV2, the J call TRBJ1-2; TRBD1 matches at 8 bases. Unmatched junction bases numbered 8, after V lost 7 bases and J lost 4 bases. The CDR3 loop spans 14 amino acids. CDR1 SNHLY and CDR2 FYNNEI come from the germline V gene. The chain's CDR3 is CASTPGTGVYGYTF. DNA for the CDR3: TGTGCCAGCACCCCCGGGACAGGCGTCTATGGCTACACCTTC.

The chain links TRBV6-5 to TRBJ2-7; 11 bases map to TRBD2. Germline V gives CDR1 MNHEY, CDR2 SVGAGI. The V gene end was trimmed by 7 bases and the J gene end by 7 bases; junction bases not matched to a gene: 6. The CDR3 has 13 amino acids. CDR3 sequence (DNA): TGTGCCAGCAAAACTAGCGGGAGATTAGAGCAGTACTTC. Amino acid sequence: CASKTSGRLEQYF.